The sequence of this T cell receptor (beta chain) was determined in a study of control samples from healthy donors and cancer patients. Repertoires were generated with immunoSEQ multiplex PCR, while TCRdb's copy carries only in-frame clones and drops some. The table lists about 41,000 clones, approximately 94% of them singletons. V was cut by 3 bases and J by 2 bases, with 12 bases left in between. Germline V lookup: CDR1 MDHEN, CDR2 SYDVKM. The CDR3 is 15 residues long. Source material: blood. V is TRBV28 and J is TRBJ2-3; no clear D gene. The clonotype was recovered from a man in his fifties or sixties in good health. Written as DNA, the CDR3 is TGTGCCAGCAGTTTGACGGGCCCATCCACAGATACGCAGTATTTT. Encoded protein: CASSLTGPSTDTQYF.